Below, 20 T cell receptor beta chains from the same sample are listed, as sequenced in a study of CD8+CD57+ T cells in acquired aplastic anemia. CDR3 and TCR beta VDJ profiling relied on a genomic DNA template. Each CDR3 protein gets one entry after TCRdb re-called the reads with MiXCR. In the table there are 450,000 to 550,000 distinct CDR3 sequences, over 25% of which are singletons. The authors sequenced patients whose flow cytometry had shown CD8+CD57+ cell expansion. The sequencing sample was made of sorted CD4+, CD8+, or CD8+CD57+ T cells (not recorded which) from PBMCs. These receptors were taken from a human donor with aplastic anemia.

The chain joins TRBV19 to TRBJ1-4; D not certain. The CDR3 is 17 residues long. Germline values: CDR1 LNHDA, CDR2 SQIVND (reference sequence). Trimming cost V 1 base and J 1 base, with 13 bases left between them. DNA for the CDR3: TGTGCCAGTAGTATAGCAAAATTTCGAGGAACTAATGAAAAACTGTTTTTT. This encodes CASSIAKFRGTNEKLFF.

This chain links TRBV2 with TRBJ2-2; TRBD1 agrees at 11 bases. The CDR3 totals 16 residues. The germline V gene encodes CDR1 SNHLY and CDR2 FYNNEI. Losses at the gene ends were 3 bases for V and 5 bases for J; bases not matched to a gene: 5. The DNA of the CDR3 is TGTGCCAGCAGTGAGCAGGGACAGGGGGTGACCGGGGAGCTGTTTTTT. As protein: CASSEQGQGVTGELFF.

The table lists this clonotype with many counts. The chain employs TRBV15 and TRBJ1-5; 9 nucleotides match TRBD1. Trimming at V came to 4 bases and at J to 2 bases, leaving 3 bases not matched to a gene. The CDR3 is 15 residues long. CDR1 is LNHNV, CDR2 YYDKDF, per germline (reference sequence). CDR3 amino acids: CATSKTGGGNQPQHF. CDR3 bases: TGTGCCACCAGCAAAACAGGGGGCGGCAATCAGCCCCAGCATTTT.

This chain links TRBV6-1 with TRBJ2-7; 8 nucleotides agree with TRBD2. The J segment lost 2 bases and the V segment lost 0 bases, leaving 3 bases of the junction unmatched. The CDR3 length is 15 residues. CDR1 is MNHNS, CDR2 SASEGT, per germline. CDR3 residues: CASSEATGGPYEQYF. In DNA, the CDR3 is TGTGCCAGCAGTGAAGCGACGGGAGGGCCCTACGAGCAGTACTTC.

CDR3 amino acids: CASSWGSGTEAFF. The CDR3 region has the DNA TGCGCCAGCAGCTGGGGGTCCGGGACTGAAGCTTTCTTT. The chain has TRBV5-1 and TRBJ1-1; tentative D call: TRBD1 (5 bases). The CDR3 is 13 residues long. The germline V gene encodes CDR1 SGHRS and CDR2 YFSETQ. The V end was cut by 3 bases, the J end by 5 bases, with 11 bases between.

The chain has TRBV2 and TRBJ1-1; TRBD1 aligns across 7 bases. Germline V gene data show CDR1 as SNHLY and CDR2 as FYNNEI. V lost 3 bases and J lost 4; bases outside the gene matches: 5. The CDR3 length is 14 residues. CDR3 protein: CASSETGFATEAFF. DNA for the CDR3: TGTGCCAGCAGTGAGACAGGGTTTGCCACTGAAGCTTTCTTT. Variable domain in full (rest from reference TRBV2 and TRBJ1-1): EPEVTQTPSHQVTQMGQEVILRCVPISNHLYFYWYRQILGQKVEFLVSFYNNEISEKSEIFDDQFSVERPDGSNFTLKIRSTKLEDSAMYFCASSETGFATEAFFGQGTRLTVV.

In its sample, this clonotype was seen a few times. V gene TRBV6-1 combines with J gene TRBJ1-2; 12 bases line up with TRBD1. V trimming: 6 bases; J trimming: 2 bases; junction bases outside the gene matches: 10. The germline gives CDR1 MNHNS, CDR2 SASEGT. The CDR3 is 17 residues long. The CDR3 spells CASSAGTGGRYNYGYTF. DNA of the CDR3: TGTGCCAGCAGCGCCGGGACAGGGGGCCGATACAACTATGGCTACACCTTC.

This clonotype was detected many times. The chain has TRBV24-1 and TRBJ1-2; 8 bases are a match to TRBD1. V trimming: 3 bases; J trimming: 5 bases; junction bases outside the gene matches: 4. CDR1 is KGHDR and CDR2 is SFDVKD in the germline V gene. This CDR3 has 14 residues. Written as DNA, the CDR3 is TGTGCCACCAGTGATCCGAGACAGGGGTATGGCTACACCTTC. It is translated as CATSDPRQGYGYTF.

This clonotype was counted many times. The CDR3 is CATGEGDQPQHF. The CDR3 DNA reads TGTGCCACCGGTGAAGGGGATCAGCCCCAGCATTTT. The rearrangement joins TRBV15 to TRBJ1-5, with D perhaps TRBD1 (5 bases). V dropped 8 bases and J dropped 5 bases, with 10 bases sitting between them. The CDR3 totals 12 residues. Germline V gene data show CDR1 as LNHNV and CDR2 as YYDKDF (reference sequence).

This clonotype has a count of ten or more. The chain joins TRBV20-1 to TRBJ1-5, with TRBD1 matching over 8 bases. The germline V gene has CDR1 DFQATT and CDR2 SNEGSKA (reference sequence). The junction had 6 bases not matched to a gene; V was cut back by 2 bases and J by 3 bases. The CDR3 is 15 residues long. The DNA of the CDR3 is TGCAGTGCTAGAAGGGACAGGCCCTACAATCAGCCCCAGCATTTT. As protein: CSARRDRPYNQPQHF.

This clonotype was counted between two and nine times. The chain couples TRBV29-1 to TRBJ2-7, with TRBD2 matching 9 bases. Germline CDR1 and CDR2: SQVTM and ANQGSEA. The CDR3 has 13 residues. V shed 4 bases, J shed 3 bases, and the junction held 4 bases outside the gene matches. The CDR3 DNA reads TGCAGCGTTGTTCTAGCGGGGAACTACGAGCAGTACGTC. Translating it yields CSVVLAGNYEQYV.

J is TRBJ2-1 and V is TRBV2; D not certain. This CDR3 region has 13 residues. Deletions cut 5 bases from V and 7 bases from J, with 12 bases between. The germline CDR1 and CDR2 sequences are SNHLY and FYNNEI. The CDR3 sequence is CASSYIGENEQFF. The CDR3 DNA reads TGTGCCAGCAGTTACATAGGCGAGAATGAGCAGTTCTTC.

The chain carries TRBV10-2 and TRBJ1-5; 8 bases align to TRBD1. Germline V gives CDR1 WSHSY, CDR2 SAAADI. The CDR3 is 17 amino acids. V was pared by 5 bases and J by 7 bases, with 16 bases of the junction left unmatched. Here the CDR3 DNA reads TGCGCCAGCAGTCTCACGCGGGTAGGACAGGGAGGGCAGCCCCAGCATTTT. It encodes CASSLTRVGQGGQPQHF.

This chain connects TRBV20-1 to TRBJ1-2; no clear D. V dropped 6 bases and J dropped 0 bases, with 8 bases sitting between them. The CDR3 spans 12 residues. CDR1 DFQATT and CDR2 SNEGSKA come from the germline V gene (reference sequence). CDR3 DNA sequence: TGCAGTGCGTTCGAGACTAACTATGGCTACACCTTC. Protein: CSAFETNYGYTF.

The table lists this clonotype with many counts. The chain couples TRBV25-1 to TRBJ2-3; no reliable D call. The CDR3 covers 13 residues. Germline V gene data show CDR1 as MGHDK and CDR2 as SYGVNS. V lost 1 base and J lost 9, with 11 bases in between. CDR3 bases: TGTGCCAGCAGTGAATTCTCAAGTGGGACGCAGTATTTT. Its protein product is CASSEFSSGTQYF.

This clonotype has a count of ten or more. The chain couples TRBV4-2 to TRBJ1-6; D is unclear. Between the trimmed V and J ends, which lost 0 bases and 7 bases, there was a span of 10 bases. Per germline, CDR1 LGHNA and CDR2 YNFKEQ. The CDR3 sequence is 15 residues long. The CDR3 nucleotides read TGTGCCAGCAGCCAAGACTGGACGGGGAATTCACCCCTCCACTTT. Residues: CASSQDWTGNSPLHF.

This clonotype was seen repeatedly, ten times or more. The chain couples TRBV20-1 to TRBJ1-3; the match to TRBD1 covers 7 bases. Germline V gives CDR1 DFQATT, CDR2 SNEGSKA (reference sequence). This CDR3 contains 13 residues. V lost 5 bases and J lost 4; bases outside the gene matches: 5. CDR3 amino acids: CSAAPGQGNTIYF. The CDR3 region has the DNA TGCAGTGCTGCTCCGGGACAGGGAAACACCATATATTTT.

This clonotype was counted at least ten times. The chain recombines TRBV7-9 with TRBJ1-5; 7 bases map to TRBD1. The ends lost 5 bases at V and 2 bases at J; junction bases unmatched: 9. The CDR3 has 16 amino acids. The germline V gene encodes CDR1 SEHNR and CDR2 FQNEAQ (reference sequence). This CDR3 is CASSRTGDWGNQPQHF. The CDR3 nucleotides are TGTGCCAGCAGCCGAACAGGGGATTGGGGCAATCAGCCCCAGCATTTT.

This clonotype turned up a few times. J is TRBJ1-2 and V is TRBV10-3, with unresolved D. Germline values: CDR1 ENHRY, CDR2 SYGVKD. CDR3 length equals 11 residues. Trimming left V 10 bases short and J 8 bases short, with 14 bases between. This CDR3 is CASSPNGGYTF. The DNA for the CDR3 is TGTGCCAGCAGCCCAAATGGGGGCTACACCTTC.

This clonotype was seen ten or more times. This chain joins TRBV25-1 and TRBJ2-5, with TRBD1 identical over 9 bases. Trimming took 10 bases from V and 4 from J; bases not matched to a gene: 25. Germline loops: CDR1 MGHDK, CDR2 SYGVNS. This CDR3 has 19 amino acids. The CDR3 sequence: CATNPSPSKTGGVGETQYF. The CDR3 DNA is TGTGCCACCAACCCGAGCCCCTCGAAAACAGGGGGCGTTGGAGAGACCCAGTACTTC.